Below, 15 T cell receptor beta chains from the same sample are listed, as sequenced in a study of Ad26.COV2.S vaccination and SARS-CoV-2 variants. The assay was immunoSEQ multiplex PCR, and TCRdb's table has in-frame clones only and misses some. The sample has 300,000 to 350,000 clones, approximately 87% seen once. The treatment: 19 received Ad26.COV2.S at low or high dose, single or two shots; about 5 received placebo; per-sample allocation not given. All samples were drawn on day 63, counting from the first vaccine or placebo injection. The input for sequencing was peripheral blood, taken in a trial of Ad26.COV2.S vaccine versus placebo. All receptors derive from a person between 18 and 65 years old who received the Ad26.COV2.S COVID-19 vaccine or a placebo.

In this sample, this clone turned up once. The rearrangement uses TRBV6-6 and TRBJ2-5; no reliable D call. Germline-derived CDR1 and CDR2 are MNHNY and SVGAGI (reference sequence). The CDR3 totals 15 residues. V was pared by 0 bases and J by 5 bases, with 13 bases between. The chain's CDR3 is CASSYSGGLLETQYF. The CDR3, as DNA: TGTGCCAGCAGTTACTCTGGTGGGCTGCTTGAGACCCAGTACTTC.

The gene calls are TRBV4-2 and TRBJ2-1; no definite D call. The CDR3 spans 12 residues. V lost 0 bases to trimming and J lost 7 bases, with 4 bases between them. The germline V gene has CDR1 LGHNA and CDR2 YNFKEQ. CDR3 protein: CASSQDGNEQFF. The CDR3 nucleotides are TGTGCCAGCAGCCAAGACGGGAATGAGCAGTTCTTC.

This rearrangement joins TRBV7-9 to TRBJ1-1; D remains unclear. Germline values: CDR1 SEHNR, CDR2 FQNEAQ (reference sequence). This CDR3 comprises 13 residues. V was shortened by 11 bases and J by 1 base, with 14 bases between the two germline ends. CDR3 DNA: TGTGCCGATCGAGAGGGAGAGAACACTGAAGCTTTCTTT. It is translated as CADREGENTEAFF.

The chain links TRBV11-2 to TRBJ2-1, with no clear D. The V end was cut by 5 bases, the J end by 1 base, with 15 bases between. The CDR3 runs 16 residues. Germline assignment: CDR1 SGHAT and CDR2 FQNNGV. The CDR3, as DNA: TGTGCCAGCAGCCAACGGCCGGTAGGGTCCTACAATGAGCAGTTCTTC. Its translation is CASSQRPVGSYNEQFF. Full variable domain (outside the CDR3, taken from reference TRBV11-2 and TRBJ2-1): EAGVAQSPRYKIIEKRQSVAFWCNPISGHATLYWYQQILGQGPKLLIQFQNNGVVDDSQLPKDRFSAERLKGVDSTLKIQPAKLEDSAVYLCASSQRPVGSYNEQFFGPGTRLTVL.

The chain has TRBV5-1 and TRBJ1-1; 8 nucleotides line up with TRBD1. Trimming removed 4 bases from V and 0 bases from J; junction bases left unmatched: 2. The CDR3 consists of 14 residues. Germline assignment: CDR1 SGHRS and CDR2 YFSETQ. The CDR3 protein is CASSPDRVNTEAFF. The CDR3 coding sequence is TGCGCCAGCAGCCCGGACAGGGTGAACACTGAAGCTTTCTTT.

CDR3 bases: TGTGCCAGCAGTTCCCCTGAGGCCGGGACAGCTAACTATGGCTACACCTTC. Amino acids: CASSSPEAGTANYGYTF. The V and J genes are TRBV28 and TRBJ1-2, with 7 nucleotides matching TRBD1. V gave up 4 bases and J gave up 0 bases; unmatched junction bases: 11. The CDR3 is 17 amino acids. Germline assignment: CDR1 MDHEN and CDR2 SYDVKM.

The CDR3 nucleotides are TGTGCCACCAGTGATGCTGGGGCGACCGGGGAGCTGTTTTTT. It encodes CATSDAGATGELFF. The chain combines TRBV24-1 with TRBJ2-2, with a weak D call TRBD1 (5 bases). V lost 3 bases and J 5 bases, leaving 9 bases between the germline ends. This CDR3 is 14 amino acids long. Germline V gene sequence: CDR1 KGHDR, CDR2 SFDVKD.

V usage is TRBV19 and J usage is TRBJ2-4, with 7 bases identical to TRBD1. Germline V gene sequence: CDR1 LNHDA, CDR2 SQIVND (reference sequence). The trim removed 5 bases at V and 4 bases at J, leaving 5 bases unmatched. The CDR3 sequence is 14 residues long. The CDR3 is CASSQRGPKNIQYF. Here the CDR3 DNA reads TGTGCCAGTAGTCAAAGGGGGCCGAAAAACATTCAGTACTTC.

J is TRBJ2-1 and V is TRBV4-2; D might be TRBD2 (6 bases). Germline assignment: CDR1 LGHNA and CDR2 YNFKEQ. The CDR3 is 17 amino acids. Trimming removed 3 bases from V and 4 bases from J, with 19 bases in between. This chain's CDR3 is CASSHPPGSSDYNEQFF. In DNA, the CDR3 is TGTGCCAGCAGCCATCCCCCCGGGAGTTCGGATTACAATGAGCAGTTCTTC.

CDR3 residues: CASSYPVYTGELFF. The CDR3 nucleotides read TGCGCCAGCAGCTACCCAGTTTACACCGGGGAGCTGTTTTTT. V is TRBV5-1 and J is TRBJ2-2; D uncertain. This CDR3 has 14 residues. Trimming stripped 3 bases from V and 3 bases from J, with 9 bases between. Germline loops: CDR1 SGHRS, CDR2 YFSETQ. Complete variable domain (other parts from reference TRBV5-1 and TRBJ2-2): KAGVTQTPRYLIKTRGQQVTLSCSPISGHRSVSWYQQTPGQGLQFLFEYFSETQRNKGNFPGRFSGRQFSNSRSEMNVSTLELGDSALYLCASSYPVYTGELFFGEGSRLTVL.

The rearrangement joins TRBV27 to TRBJ2-5; 10 bases are shared with TRBD2. From germline, CDR1 is MNHEY and CDR2 SMNVEV (reference sequence). V lost 5 bases and J lost 4; bases outside the gene matches: 1. The CDR3 is 13 residues long. The CDR3 region is CASSGLAAETQYF. DNA for the CDR3: TGTGCCAGCAGTGGACTAGCGGCAGAGACCCAGTACTTC.

The rearrangement uses TRBV6-5 and TRBJ2-7, with TRBD2 identical over 7 bases. From germline, CDR1 is MNHEY and CDR2 SVGAGI. This CDR3 comprises 14 residues. V shed 11 bases, J shed 1 base, and the junction held 11 bases outside the gene matches. The CDR3 coding sequence is TGTGCCTCTCGGTTAGGAGCGGGATCCTACGAGCAGTACTTC. Protein: CASRLGAGSYEQYF.

The V gene is TRBV3-1 (or the pseudogene TRBV3-2), the J gene TRBJ1-1, with no clear D. Germline-derived CDR1 and CDR2 are LGHDT and YNNKEL (reference sequence). The CDR3 sequence is 13 residues long. V dropped 4 bases and J dropped 1 base, with 7 bases sitting between them. The CDR3, as DNA: TGTGCCAGCAGCCGTCGCGAGAACACTGAAGCTTTCTTT. This sequence encodes CASSRRENTEAFF.

The CDR3 bases are TGTGCCATCAGTGAAAGAGGAGTCGGCACTGAAGCTTTCTTT. This codes for CAISERGVGTEAFF. J is TRBJ1-1 and V is TRBV10-3; no clear D gene. V lost 3 bases and J 4 bases, leaving 12 bases between the germline ends. Germline CDR1 is ENHRY and CDR2 is SYGVKD. The CDR3 has 14 amino acids.

The gene calls are TRBV29-1 and TRBJ2-7, with TRBD2 identical over 11 bases. There are 13 residues in the CDR3. In germline, CDR1 is SQVTM, CDR2 ANQGSEA. V shed 6 bases and J 1 base; nucleotides not matched to a gene: 2. This CDR3 is CSVRTSGSYEQYF. The CDR3 DNA sequence: TGCAGCGTGAGGACTAGCGGGTCCTACGAGCAGTACTTC.